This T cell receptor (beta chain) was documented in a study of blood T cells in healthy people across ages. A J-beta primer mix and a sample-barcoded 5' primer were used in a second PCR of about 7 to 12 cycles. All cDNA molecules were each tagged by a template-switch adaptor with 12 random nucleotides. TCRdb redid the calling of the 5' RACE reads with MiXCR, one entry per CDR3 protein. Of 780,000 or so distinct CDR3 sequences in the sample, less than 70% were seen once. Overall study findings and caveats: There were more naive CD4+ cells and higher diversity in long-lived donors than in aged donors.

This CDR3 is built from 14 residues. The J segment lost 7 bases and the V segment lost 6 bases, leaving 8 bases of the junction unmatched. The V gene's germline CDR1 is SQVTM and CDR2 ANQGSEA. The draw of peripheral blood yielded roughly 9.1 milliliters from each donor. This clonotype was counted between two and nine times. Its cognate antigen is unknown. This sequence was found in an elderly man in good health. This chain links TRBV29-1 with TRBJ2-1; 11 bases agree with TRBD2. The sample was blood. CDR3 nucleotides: TGCAGCGTAGGAGGGACTAGCGGTTTTAATGAGCAGTTCTTC. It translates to CSVGGTSGFNEQFF.